A single sample gave rise to the 21 T cell receptor beta chains below, sequenced in a study of OX40 agonist ivuxolimab in advanced cancers. The repertoire was sequenced with immunoSEQ multiplex PCR; TCRdb's copy has only in-frame clones and lacks some. The sample lists about 120,000 clones; 75% to 90% were seen once. Sample: CD4+ or CD8+ T cells sorted from blood, taken in a trial of the OX40 agonist ivuxolimab. Receptors were obtained from an adult with an advanced solid tumor such as melanoma, head and neck, liver or kidney cancer.

This chain links TRBV6-1 with TRBJ2-7; TRBD2 matches 11 bases. Germline loops: CDR1 MNHNS, CDR2 SASEGT. The length of the CDR3 is 15 residues. V shed 6 bases and J 0 bases; nucleotides not matched to a gene: 4. This chain's CDR3 is CASRASGGSSYEQYF. CDR3 bases: TGTGCCAGCAGGGCTAGCGGGGGGAGCTCCTACGAGCAGTACTTC.

The chain is built from TRBV30 and TRBJ2-5; 8 bases are a match to TRBD2. J was trimmed by 3 bases and V by 5 bases; bases with no gene match: 11. This CDR3 spans 15 amino acids. Germline V gives CDR1 GTSNPN, CDR2 SVGIG (reference sequence). CDR3 region: CAWSPGGIRKETQYF. The DNA of the CDR3 is TGTGCCTGGTCCCCGGGAGGGATTCGTAAAGAGACCCAGTACTTC.

A single count supports this clone. J is TRBJ2-5 and V is TRBV18, with D possibly being TRBD2 (5 bases). Trimming shortened V by 6 bases and J by 2 bases, and 13 bases separated the two germline ends. The CDR3 consists of 14 residues. Germline CDR1 reads KGHSH; CDR2 reads LQKENI. Written as DNA, the CDR3 is TGTGCCAGCTCTCCGGCGGGCAGTCAAGAGACCCAGTACTTC. This translates into CASSPAGSQETQYF.

The rearrangement uses TRBV14 and TRBJ2-1, with D unresolved. The CDR3 length is 14 residues. Trimming shortened V by 4 bases and J by 5 bases, and 12 bases separated the two germline ends. Germline V lookup: CDR1 SGHDN, CDR2 FVKESK. CDR3 residues: CASSPAPVNNEQFF. CDR3 DNA: TGTGCCAGCAGCCCCGCCCCGGTGAACAATGAGCAGTTCTTC. Together with reference TRBV14 and TRBJ2-1, the CDR3 gives the full variable domain: EAGVTQFPSHSVIEKGQTVTLRCDPISGHDNLYWYRRVMGKEIKFLLHFVKESKQDESGMPNNRFLAERTGGTYSTLKVQPAELEDSGVYFCASSPAPVNNEQFFGPGTRLTVL.

The gene calls are TRBV29-1 and TRBJ1-2; TRBD1 might be the D (6 bases). The CDR3 covers 15 residues. Trimming removed 7 bases at V and 3 bases at J, with 21 bases between. The germline V gene encodes CDR1 SQVTM and CDR2 ANQGSEA. CDR3 DNA sequence: TGCAGCGCCGGGGGGGGCGGCAGGGTGGACTATGGCTACACCTTC. Its protein is CSAGGGGRVDYGYTF.

This sequence joins TRBV5-4 and TRBJ2-3; TRBD2 matches at 9 bases. V lost 0 bases and J lost 0; bases outside the gene matches: 2. CDR1 is SGHNT and CDR2 is YYREEE in the germline V gene (reference sequence). The CDR3 runs 16 residues. The CDR3 DNA is TGTGCCAGCAGCTTGGGCGGGGGGGCTAGCACAGATACGCAGTATTTT. Residues: CASSLGGGASTDTQYF.

The chain has TRBV7-6 and TRBJ1-2; D gene unclear. The germline V gene has CDR1 SGHVS and CDR2 FNYEAQ. Trimming pared 5 bases from V and 0 bases from J, leaving 10 bases between. The CDR3 is 14 residues long. CDR3 residues: CASSRSPANYGYTF. The CDR3 DNA sequence: TGTGCCAGCAGCCGGAGCCCCGCTAACTATGGCTACACCTTC.

The genes are TRBV28 and TRBJ2-1; 8 bases align to TRBD1. Germline trimming cut 7 bases from V and 6 bases from J; bases unmatched to any gene: 5. The germline gives CDR1 MDHEN, CDR2 SYDVKM. CDR3 length equals 13 residues. CDR3 region: CASISGTGNEQFF. The CDR3 DNA reads as TGTGCCAGCATTTCCGGGACAGGCAATGAGCAGTTCTTC. Full variable domain (missing parts from reference TRBV28 and TRBJ2-1): DVKVTQSSRYLVKRTGEKVFLECVQDMDHENMFWYRQDPGLGLRLIYFSYDVKMKEKGDIPEGYSVSREKKERFSLILESASTNQTSMYLCASISGTGNEQFFGPGTRLTVL.

The chain recombines TRBV7-9 with TRBJ2-2; D unclear. Trimming removed 4 bases at V and 6 bases at J, with 15 bases between. The CDR3 contains 15 residues. The germline V gene has CDR1 SEHNR and CDR2 FQNEAQ (reference sequence). CDR3 loop: CASSYMSERSGELFF. The CDR3 nucleotides are TGTGCCAGCAGCTACATGTCCGAAAGATCCGGGGAGCTGTTTTTT.

The genes are TRBV6-5 and TRBJ1-2, with 7 nucleotides matching TRBD1. The CDR3 totals 15 residues. CDR1 is MNHEY, CDR2 SVGAGI, per germline. The trim removed 2 bases at V and 2 bases at J, leaving 5 bases unmatched. The CDR3 DNA follows: TGTGCCAGCAGTTACAGTACAGGGGTAAACTATGGCTACACCTTC. Residues: CASSYSTGVNYGYTF.

The chain joins TRBV28 to TRBJ1-6; D unclear. Looked up from germline, CDR1 is MDHEN and CDR2 is SYDVKM. CDR3 length: 15 residues. The germline V and J ends were trimmed by 10 bases and 9 bases, with 22 bases remaining between them. Here the CDR3 DNA reads TGTGCCACCGATGGAGTGAGGCTCTACCCTTCACCCCTCCACTTT. It codes for CATDGVRLYPSPLHF.

As to this clone: Its ends do not fully match the called genes, so a read error is possible. The CDR3 protein is CAISVPGVEVF. The CDR3 bases are TGTGCCATCAGTGTCCCTGGCGTCGAGGTCTTC. V is TRBV10-3 and J is TRBJ2-1; D call uncertain. Germline CDR1 reads ENHRY; CDR2 reads SYGVKD. This CDR3 has 11 residues.

This rearrangement joins TRBV11-2 to TRBJ1-6, with D perhaps TRBD1 (5 bases). Germline CDR1 reads SGHAT; CDR2 reads FQNNGV. V was clipped by 4 bases and J by 7 bases, with 14 bases between them. CDR3 length: 15 amino acids. The CDR3 protein is CASSSQGRGNSPLHF. In DNA form, the CDR3 reads TGTGCCAGCAGCTCCCAGGGTCGGGGAAATTCACCCCTCCACTTT. Combining the CDR3 with reference TRBV11-2 and TRBJ1-6 gives the whole variable domain EAGVAQSPRYKIIEKRQSVAFWCNPISGHATLYWYQQILGQGPKLLIQFQNNGVVDDSQLPKDRFSAERLKGVDSTLKIQPAKLEDSAVYLCASSSQGRGNSPLHFGNGTRLTVT.

This chain connects TRBV10-3 to TRBJ1-1; weak D call: TRBD1 (5 bases). This CDR3 contains 13 residues. Germline CDR1 reads ENHRY; CDR2 reads SYGVKD. V was cut by 7 bases and J by 0 bases, with 9 bases left in between. The CDR3 reads CAIKRTLNTEAFF. The CDR3 bases are TGTGCCATCAAACGGACACTGAACACTGAAGCTTTCTTT.

J is TRBJ1-1 and V is TRBV28; possible D gene TRBD1, 6 bases. The germline V gene encodes CDR1 MDHEN and CDR2 SYDVKM. V shed 1 base and J shed 12 bases, with 12 bases lying between them. The CDR3 extends over 12 amino acids. The CDR3 loop reads CASSLSRGSSFF. The CDR3, as DNA: TGTGCCAGCAGTTTATCCAGGGGTTCTTCTTTCTTT. Together with reference TRBV28 and TRBJ1-1, the CDR3 gives the full variable domain: DVKVTQSSRYLVKRTGEKVFLECVQDMDHENMFWYRQDPGLGLRLIYFSYDVKMKEKGDIPEGYSVSREKKERFSLILESASTNQTSMYLCASSLSRGSSFFGQGTRLTVV.

This clone was recorded once. The chain is built from TRBV28 and TRBJ1-6; D unresolved. Germline V gives CDR1 MDHEN, CDR2 SYDVKM. V was trimmed by 6 bases and J by 4 bases, leaving 7 bases between them. The CDR3 runs 13 residues. The CDR3 reads CASSSGYNSPLHF. CDR3 nucleotides: TGTGCCAGCAGCTCGGGTTATAATTCACCCCTCCACTTT.

This chain uses TRBV28 with TRBJ1-5; 7 nucleotides align to TRBD1. CDR3 length: 14 amino acids. With V trimmed by 5 bases and J by 4 bases, 5 bases remained unmatched. In germline, CDR1 is MDHEN, CDR2 SYDVKM. In DNA form, the CDR3 reads TGTGCCAGCAGTCATGGACAGGCGAATCAGCCCCAGCATTTT. As protein: CASSHGQANQPQHF.

This chain links TRBV4-3 with TRBJ1-3; 8 nucleotides align to TRBD1. CDR1 LGHNA and CDR2 YSLEER come from the germline V gene. V trimming: 0 bases; J trimming: 1 base; junction bases outside the gene matches: 5. The CDR3 is made up of 17 amino acids. The CDR3 loop reads CASSQDPGQGSGNTIYF. CDR3 nucleotide sequence: TGCGCCAGCAGCCAAGATCCCGGACAGGGTTCTGGAAACACCATATATTTT.

The genes are TRBV28 and TRBJ2-6; D remains ambiguous. Trimming stripped 8 bases from V and 3 bases from J, with 8 bases between. The CDR3 length is 13 residues. Germline V CDR1 and CDR2: MDHEN, SYDVKM. Here the CDR3 DNA reads TGTGCCAGCGAATATAGTGGGGCCAACGTCCTGACTTTC. Amino acids: CASEYSGANVLTF.

The chain carries TRBV6-5 and TRBJ2-1; D is tentatively TRBD1 or TRBD2 (5 bases each). V lost 0 bases, J lost 2 bases, and 11 bases lay in between. The length of the CDR3 is 16 residues. Germline lookup yields CDR1 MNHEY and CDR2 SVGAGI. The CDR3 DNA follows: TGTGCCAGCAGTTACTCGAGGGGTAGCGCCTACAATGAGCAGTTCTTC. The encoded protein is CASSYSRGSAYNEQFF.

J is TRBJ2-6 and V is TRBV5-1, with D uncertain. Trimming pared 0 bases from V and 0 bases from J, leaving 10 bases between. The CDR3 runs to 17 residues. In germline, CDR1 is SGHRS, CDR2 YFSETQ. The chain's CDR3 is CASSLGQLSSGANVLTF. The CDR3 DNA follows: TGCGCCAGCAGCTTGGGTCAGTTAAGCTCTGGGGCCAACGTCCTGACTTTC.